The 14 T cell receptor beta chains listed next were all sequenced from one sample in a study of cytomegalovirus exposure and HLA in healthy donors. Profiled with immunoSEQ multiplex PCR; TCRdb holds only in-frame clones, not every one. This sample has about 140,000 clones, with 70% to 90% found just once. The sequencing input was PBMCs. The receptors here all came from a woman between 18 and 29 years old in good health and CMV-seropositive.

This sequence joins TRBV28 and TRBJ2-2; 12 nucleotides agree with TRBD2. Looked up from germline, CDR1 is MDHEN and CDR2 is SYDVKM. The trim removed 6 bases at V and 6 bases at J, leaving 2 bases unmatched. This CDR3 has 14 residues. CDR3 protein: CASRPSGGAGELFF. In nucleotides, the CDR3 is TGTGCCAGCAGACCTAGCGGGGGGGCCGGGGAGCTGTTTTTT.

The chain combines TRBV29-1 with TRBJ2-1; no reliable D call. This CDR3 has 14 residues. V shed 4 bases and J shed 0 bases, with 10 bases lying between them. Germline-derived CDR1 and CDR2 are SQVTM and ANQGSEA. The CDR3 nucleotides read TGCAGCGTTGCAGCGCCGAGCTCCTACAATGAGCAGTTCTTC. Translating gives CSVAAPSSYNEQFF.

The chain employs TRBV7-8 and TRBJ1-6; D is undetermined. Per germline, CDR1 SGHVS and CDR2 FQNEAQ. The CDR3 totals 13 residues. V was shortened by 5 bases and J by 7 bases, with 9 bases between the two germline ends. The CDR3 loop reads CASSAGWNSPLHF. Written as DNA, the CDR3 is TGTGCCAGCAGCGCCGGTTGGAATTCACCCCTCCACTTT.

The CDR3 sequence is CASRGGVYTDTQYF. The DNA of the CDR3 is TGTGCCAGCAGGGGAGGGGTTTACACAGATACGCAGTATTTT. The V and J genes are TRBV2 and TRBJ2-3; TRBD2 agrees at 7 bases. This CDR3 comprises 14 residues. Losses at the gene ends were 6 bases for V and 2 bases for J; bases not matched to a gene: 5. CDR1 SNHLY and CDR2 FYNNEI come from the germline V gene.

About this clone: Other DNA sequences in the sample encode the same CDR3. The J gene is TRBJ2-3, the V gene TRBV9; possibly TRBD2 for D (5 bases). The CDR3 totals 14 residues. The germline CDR1 and CDR2 sequences are SGDLS and YYNGEE. The ends were cut back, 1 base at V and 0 bases at J, with 6 bases in the middle. CDR3 bases: TGTGCCAGCAGCGTATCGGGGAGCACAGATACGCAGTATTTT. Amino acids: CASSVSGSTDTQYF. Complete variable domain (other parts from reference TRBV9 and TRBJ2-3): DSGVTQTPKHLITATGQRVTLRCSPRSGDLSVYWYQQSLDQGLQFLIQYYNGEERAKGNILERFSAQQFPDLHSELNLSSLELGDSALYFCASSVSGSTDTQYFGPGTRLTVL.

This clone was counted only a few times. The chain joins TRBV10-1 to TRBJ1-1, with D uncertain. This CDR3 has 12 amino acids. Trimming pared 11 bases from V and 5 bases from J, leaving 15 bases between. Germline values: CDR1 WNHNN, CDR2 SYGVQD (reference sequence). Written as DNA, the CDR3 is TGCGCCCTATACTCGGTAGAAACTGAAGCTTTCTTT. Its protein product is CALYSVETEAFF.

The rearrangement joins TRBV25-1 to TRBJ2-1; maybe TRBD2 (5 bases). The CDR3 sequence is 15 residues long. The V end lost 2 bases, the J end lost 0 bases, and 8 bases lay between the germline ends. Germline CDR1 and CDR2: MGHDK and SYGVNS. The CDR3 reads CASSEKGSSYNEQFF. The CDR3 DNA reads TGTGCCAGCAGTGAAAAAGGGAGCTCCTACAATGAGCAGTTCTTC. Variable domain in full (rest from reference TRBV25-1 and TRBJ2-1): EADIYQTPRYLVIGTGKKITLECSQTMGHDKMYWYQQDPGMELHLIHYSYGVNSTEKGDLSSESTVSRIRTEHFPLTLESARPSHTSQYLCASSEKGSSYNEQFFGPGTRLTVL.

The V call is TRBV4-1, the J call TRBJ2-1, with D possibly matching TRBD2 (5 bases). Trimming removed 2 bases from V and 4 bases from J, with 15 bases in between. CDR1 and CDR2 (germline): MGHRA, YSYEKL. This CDR3 contains 16 residues. In DNA form, the CDR3 reads TGCGCCAGCAGCCAATCGAAGGGAAGAGGGTACAATGAGCAGTTCTTC. This sequence encodes CASSQSKGRGYNEQFF.

This chain uses TRBV19 with TRBJ1-5; possibly TRBD1 for D (6 bases). V shed 4 bases and J shed 1 base, with 11 bases lying between them. In germline, CDR1 is LNHDA, CDR2 SQIVND (reference sequence). CDR3 length equals 15 residues. CDR3 amino acids: CASSTTDRSNQPQHF. CDR3 DNA sequence: TGTGCCAGTAGTACCACGGACAGAAGCAATCAGCCCCAGCATTTT.

The rearrangement joins TRBV14 to TRBJ1-1, with D perhaps matching TRBD1 (5 bases). Germline-derived CDR1 and CDR2 are SGHDN and FVKESK. This CDR3 contains 14 residues. V lost 4 bases and J lost 5, with 14 bases in between. The CDR3 loop is CASSPQGGGTEAFF. The CDR3 nucleotides are TGTGCCAGCAGCCCGCAGGGAGGTGGAACTGAAGCTTTCTTT.

The chain couples TRBV5-1 to TRBJ2-1; tentatively, D is TRBD1 (5 bases). Trimming left V 5 bases short and J 12 bases short, with 15 bases between. Germline loops: CDR1 SGHRS, CDR2 YFSETQ. The CDR3 has 12 residues. This CDR3 is CASSAAGPPQFF. In DNA, the CDR3 is TGCGCCAGCAGTGCCGCAGGGCCCCCGCAGTTCTTC.

The V and J genes are TRBV30 and TRBJ1-5; D gene uncertain. The length of the CDR3 is 14 residues. V lost 6 bases to trimming and J lost 0 bases, with 12 bases between them. Germline CDR1 is GTSNPN and CDR2 is SVGIG (reference sequence). For the CDR3, the DNA is TGTGCCTGTTCCAAAGTCTATAGCAATCAGCCCCAGCATTTT. Translated: CACSKVYSNQPQHF.

The gene calls are TRBV9 and TRBJ1-1; D is unresolved. Germline CDR1 reads SGDLS; CDR2 reads YYNGEE. Trimming stripped 0 bases from V and 4 bases from J, with 10 bases between. The CDR3 length is 14 residues. The CDR3 DNA reads as TGTGCCAGCAGCGTAGTTGGAGGGCTCACTGAAGCTTTCTTT. This codes for CASSVVGGLTEAFF.

The V gene is TRBV7-9, the J gene TRBJ1-5, with 8 bases fitting TRBD1. In germline, CDR1 is SEHNR, CDR2 FQNEAQ (reference sequence). CDR3 length: 18 residues. Losses at the gene ends were 1 base for V and 5 bases for J; bases not matched to a gene: 13. CDR3 loop: CASSLGAGGRLGYQPQHF. CDR3 nucleotides: TGTGCCAGCAGCTTAGGGGCAGGGGGCCGGTTAGGTTATCAGCCCCAGCATTTT.